Below, 17 T cell receptor beta chains from the same sample are listed, as sequenced in a study of T-cell reconstitution after alpha-beta-depleted transplantation in children. During its preparation, the TCRbeta library received unique molecular identifiers. TCRdb re-called the PCR reads with MiXCR, one entry per CDR3 protein. The data contain some 600,000 distinct CDR3 sequences, roughly 17% of them singletons. The sample in question was PBMCs from the stem cell graft donor, obtained from the stem cell graft. The receptors were sampled from a human donor who donated a stem cell graft to a child with acute myeloid leukemia.

This clonotype was found many times. The genes are TRBV20-1 and TRBJ1-5; maybe TRBD1 (6 bases). The germline gives CDR1 DFQATT, CDR2 SNEGSKA (reference sequence). The CDR3 spans 14 residues. With 5 bases removed from V and 7 bases from J, the gap between germline ends came to 18 bases. The CDR3 protein is CSAAGQIDLQPQHF. As DNA, the CDR3 is TGCAGTGCTGCCGGACAGATCGACTTACAGCCCCAGCATTTT.

CDR3 bases: TGTGCCAGCAGCGTAGGGACAGGGATCCAGCCCCAGCATTTT. This sequence encodes CASSVGTGIQPQHF. The chain combines TRBV9 with TRBJ1-5; 8 bases agree with TRBD1. The CDR3 has 14 residues. Germline-derived CDR1 and CDR2 are SGDLS and YYNGEE. With 0 bases clipped from V and 7 bases from J, the junction kept 3 bases outside the gene matches.

This clonotype has only a few counts. The chain employs TRBV12-3 or TRBV12-4 and TRBJ2-3, with 9 nucleotides matching TRBD2. CDR3 size: 15 residues. J was trimmed by 1 base and V by 5 bases; bases with no gene match: 4. The CDR3: CASSGRTSGTDTQYF. The DNA for the CDR3 is TGTGCCAGCAGTGGAAGGACTAGCGGCACAGATACGCAGTATTTT.

Comments on this clonotype: Just one base apart from a much larger clone, this may be a read error. The chain carries TRBV20-1 and TRBJ1-1, with TRBD1 as a possible D gene (5 bases). From germline, CDR1 is DFQATT and CDR2 SNEGSKA (reference sequence). The CDR3 sequence is 12 residues long. Trimming stripped 3 bases from V and 4 bases from J, with 9 bases between. CDR3 in DNA: TGCAGTGCTAGCAATAGGGGCACTGAAGCTTTCTTT. It codes for CSASNRGTEAFF.

This clonotype was detected ten times or more. J is TRBJ2-3 and V is TRBV7-2, with D unresolved. The V end lost 5 bases, the J end lost 3 bases, and 6 bases lay between the germline ends. The CDR3 consists of 12 residues. Germline-derived CDR1 and CDR2 are SGHTA and FQGNSA. The CDR3 DNA is TGTGCCAGCAGCCATGCGACAGATACGCAGTATTTT. It translates to CASSHATDTQYF.

This clonotype appeared a few times. The V call is TRBV6-5, the J call TRBJ1-2; TRBD1 might be the D (5 bases). This CDR3 comprises 13 residues. Deletions cut 6 bases from V and 5 bases from J, with 13 bases between. Germline CDR1 reads MNHEY; CDR2 reads SVGAGI. CDR3 sequence reads: CASSPRGMYGYTF. CDR3 DNA: TGTGCCAGCAGCCCACGGGGGATGTATGGCTACACCTTC.

The sample holds many counts of this clonotype. The rearrangement joins TRBV29-1 to TRBJ1-2; possibly TRBD1 for D (5 bases). The CDR3 contains 13 residues. V lost 5 bases and J lost 5, with 15 bases in between. Germline V lookup: CDR1 SQVTM, CDR2 ANQGSEA. The CDR3 region has the DNA TGCAGCGTTAAGGGACGGACTACGTATGGCTACACCTTC. This codes for CSVKGRTTYGYTF.

The sample holds many counts of this clonotype. The chain is built from TRBV6-5 and TRBJ1-2, with D possibly matching TRBD1 (6 bases). Germline lookup yields CDR1 MNHEY and CDR2 SVGAGI. Deletions cut 6 bases from V and 5 bases from J, with 10 bases between. The CDR3 spans 12 residues. Here the CDR3 reads CASSGGSYGYTF. DNA of the CDR3: TGTGCCAGCAGCGGGGGCTCGTATGGCTACACCTTC.

The rearrangement uses TRBV18 and TRBJ1-2; D is perhaps TRBD1 (5 bases). V was shortened by 0 bases and J by 8 bases, with 13 bases between the two germline ends. The CDR3 is made up of 14 amino acids. Germline V gene sequence: CDR1 KGHSH, CDR2 LQKENI. CDR3: CASSPPTWGRGYTF. As DNA, the CDR3 is TGTGCCAGCTCACCACCGACGTGGGGACGCGGCTACACCTTC.

This clonotype showed up just a few times. The chain joins TRBV27 to TRBJ2-1; a weak D match, TRBD2 (6 bases). Germline CDR1 reads MNHEY; CDR2 reads SMNVEV (reference sequence). The length of the CDR3 is 17 residues. Deletions cut 0 bases from V and 7 bases from J, with 19 bases between. CDR3 region: CASSLSSGPRRVNEQFF. DNA for the CDR3: TGTGCCAGCAGTTTATCGAGTGGCCCCAGGAGGGTAAATGAGCAGTTCTTC.

About this clonotype: Possible read error: a much larger clone is one base away. The CDR3 bases are TGTGCCAGCAGCTCAAACGCAGATACGCAGTATTTT. Amino acid sequence: CASSSNADTQYF. The genes are TRBV9 and TRBJ2-3; D not resolved. Germline V lookup: CDR1 SGDLS, CDR2 YYNGEE. V lost 4 bases to trimming and J lost 4 bases, with 7 bases between them. The CDR3 consists of 12 residues.

V and J are TRBV7-2 and TRBJ2-3, with 10 positions matching TRBD1. V lost 2 bases to trimming and J lost 3 bases; unmatched junction nucleotides: 8. This CDR3 is 17 amino acids long. CDR1 and CDR2 (germline): SGHTA, FQGNSA. For the CDR3, the DNA is TGTGCCAGCAGCTTATCCAAGGACAGGGGGATAACAGATACGCAGTATTTT. It is translated as CASSLSKDRGITDTQYF.

The sample holds one count of this clonotype. V and J are TRBV5-5 and TRBJ2-3, with a possible D match to TRBD1 (5 bases). This CDR3 spans 15 amino acids. The germline CDR1 and CDR2 sequences are SGHKS and YYEKEE (reference sequence). Between the trimmed V and J ends, which lost 4 bases and 6 bases, there was a span of 18 bases. DNA of the CDR3: TGTGCCAGCAGCCTGGTGGGTCTGGGGCCCGATACGCAGTATTTT. It specifies CASSLVGLGPDTQYF.

This clonotype has a handful of counts. The chain uses TRBV7-8 and TRBJ2-7; tentatively, D is TRBD1 (5 bases). This CDR3 is 13 amino acids long. Germline assignment: CDR1 SGHVS and CDR2 FQNEAQ. V was trimmed by 10 bases and J by 4 bases, leaving 17 bases between them. CDR3 region: CATISTESYEQYF. The DNA for the CDR3 is TGTGCCACCATTTCGACAGAGTCGTACGAGCAGTACTTC.

This sequence joins TRBV12-3 or TRBV12-4 and TRBJ2-1, with a possible D match to TRBD1 (6 bases). This CDR3 comprises 16 residues. V was shortened by 5 bases and J by 0 bases, with 14 bases between the two germline ends. The CDR3 loop reads CASSPPGHFSYNEQFF. CDR3 in DNA: TGTGCCAGCAGTCCCCCGGGACACTTCTCCTACAATGAGCAGTTCTTC.

The table lists this clonotype with many counts. The chain couples TRBV5-1 to TRBJ1-1; 10 bases match TRBD1. The germline CDR1 and CDR2 sequences are SGHRS and YFSETQ. The trim removed 4 bases at V and 5 bases at J, leaving 2 bases unmatched. The CDR3 length is 13 residues. The CDR3 region is CASSTGQGTEAFF. As DNA, the CDR3 is TGCGCCAGCAGCACGGGACAGGGGACTGAAGCTTTCTTT. Full variable domain (outside the CDR3, taken from reference TRBV5-1 and TRBJ1-1): KAGVTQTPRYLIKTRGQQVTLSCSPISGHRSVSWYQQTPGQGLQFLFEYFSETQRNKGNFPGRFSGRQFSNSRSEMNVSTLELGDSALYLCASSTGQGTEAFFGQGTRLTVV.

The chain employs TRBV5-1 and TRBJ2-2; 7 bases agree with TRBD2. The CDR3 is made up of 14 amino acids. Trimming removed 4 bases from V and 4 bases from J; junction bases left unmatched: 4. CDR1 is SGHRS, CDR2 YFSETQ, per germline. The CDR3, as DNA: TGCGCCAGCAGCCATCCGGGGGGCACCGGGGAGCTGTTTTTT. This encodes CASSHPGGTGELFF.